These T cell receptor beta chains were read from a single sample in a study of response to subunit inactivated influenza vaccine. TCRdb called the RT-PCR reads again in MiXCR, with one record for every CDR3 protein. Of about 300,000 distinct CDR3 sequences in the sample, 20% to 25% were seen once. The material was PBMCs from blood, obtained less than 22 months after vaccination. These receptors were taken from a man aged 50 to 75 who received an inactivated influenza vaccine. Each CDR3 is given with its conserved first and last residue. D genes are given only for firm matches. Size is stated for part of the rows, as once, few or many counts, or as a class when the clone is expanded.

j_call,clone_size,d_call,v_call,cdr3_nt,cdr3_aa
TRBJ2-5,.,.,TRBV24-1,TGTGCCACCAGTGATCCACTGACGAATCAAGAGACCCAGTACTTC,CATSDPLTNQETQYF
TRBJ1-5,.,TRBD1,TRBV5-6,TGTGCCAGCAGCTACTACTGGGCGGACAGGGGCGGTCAGCCCCAGCATTTT,CASSYYWADRGGQPQHF
TRBJ1-2,many,.,TRBV2,TGTGCCAGCAGTGCGGGGGGAGCTAACTATGGCTACACCTTC,CASSAGGANYGYTF
TRBJ2-7,few,TRBD2,TRBV4-1,TGCGCCAGCAGCCAAGGGTGGGGACCGACTAGCTCCGGCGAGCAGTACTTC,CASSQGWGPTSSGEQYF
TRBJ2-3,.,TRBD1,TRBV10-3,TGTGCCATCAGCGTCGGGACAGGGGGAGATACGCAGTATTTT,CAISVGTGGDTQYF
TRBJ2-3,.,.,TRBV12-3/TRBV12-4,TGTGCCAGCAGTTTAGCGAGGTACCTTAGCACAGATACGCAGTATTTT,CASSLARYLSTDTQYF
TRBJ2-1,.,.,TRBV2,TGTGCCAGCACCTCCCGGGGGGCTGGGGGGAATGAGCAGTTCTTC,CASTSRGAGGNEQFF
TRBJ1-1,few,TRBD1,TRBV5-6,TGTGCCAGCAGCTTTTTTCTACAGGGGGCTGAAGCTTTCTTT,CASSFFLQGAEAFF
TRBJ1-2,.,TRBD1,TRBV20-1,TGCAGTGCTAGAGATTGGGCAGGGGGCTCGGGTTATGGCTACACCTTC,CSARDWAGGSGYGYTF
TRBJ1-6,.,TRBD1,TRBV20-1,TGCAGTGCTAGGCCCCGGGGACAGAATAATTCACCCCTCCAATTT,CSARPRGQNNSPLQF
TRBJ2-1,.,TRBD2,TRBV24-1,TGTGCCACCAGTGATGCGACTAGCCGGGACTCCTACAATGAGCAGTTCTTC,CATSDATSRDSYNEQFF
TRBJ2-3,.,.,TRBV20-1,TGCAGTGTCCCGGGCAGGGGAGATACGCAGTATTTT,CSVPGRGDTQYF
TRBJ2-1,few,.,TRBV5-1,TGCGCCAGCAGCTTGGGGACAGTCCTACACAATGAGCAGTTCTTC,CASSLGTVLHNEQFF
TRBJ2-6,few,TRBD1,TRBV6-5,TGTGCCAGCAGTTACTCGACAGGGATAGCTGGGGCCAACGTCCTGACTTTC,CASSYSTGIAGANVLTF
TRBJ2-5,.,.,TRBV12-3/TRBV12-4,TGTGCCAGCACTTGGGACTTCGCAAGAGAGACCCAGTACTTC,CASTWDFARETQYF
TRBJ1-2,.,.,TRBV30,TGTGCCTGGAGTGTGGACAGTCTAGGTGGCTATGGCTACACCTTC,CAWSVDSLGGYGYTF
TRBJ1-1,many,.,TRBV5-1,TGCGCCAGCAGCTTGGATATGGGCCTGAACACTGAAGCTTTCTTT,CASSLDMGLNTEAFF
TRBJ1-2,.,TRBD1,TRBV5-5,TGTGCCAGCACCACCCTTCTGACAGGGGACTATGGCTACACCTTC,CASTTLLTGDYGYTF
TRBJ1-2,many,TRBD1,TRBV12-3/TRBV12-4,TGTGCCAGCAGTCCCAACAGGGGGTCAGCTAACTATGGCTACACCTTC,CASSPNRGSANYGYTF
TRBJ1-1,few,.,TRBV15,TGTGCCACCAGCGCAACAATGAACACTGAAGCTTTCTTT,CATSATMNTEAFF
TRBJ1-5,.,TRBD1,TRBV19,TGTGCCAGTAGTATAGACCCAGGGGGCAGGTATCAGCCCCAGCATTTT,CASSIDPGGRYQPQHF
TRBJ2-3,.,.,TRBV5-1,TGCGCCAGCAGCTTGGATCCGAGGAGGGGGTTAGCAGATACGCAGTATTTT,CASSLDPRRGLADTQYF
TRBJ2-3,many,.,TRBV20-1,TGCAGTGCTACCCACCGGGACTTAAGCACAGATACGCAGTATTTT,CSATHRDLSTDTQYF
TRBJ2-3,.,.,TRBV12-3/TRBV12-4,TGTGCCAGTACTCCGGTCCTGACAGATACGCAGTATTTT,CASTPVLTDTQYF